This is a list of T cell receptor beta chains from one sample in a study of T cell responses to AZD1222 COVID-19 vaccine. Only in-frame clones appear in the TCRdb table, and some are missing; sequencing was by immunoSEQ multiplex PCR. In the table there are about 180,000 clones, roughly nine tenths of which are singletons. The source was peripheral blood, collected on day 0 of AZD1222 vaccination. Receptors originate from an adult in good health. Both conserved end residues are part of each CDR3. D genes are given only for firm matches. The size entry is marked missing in some rows and otherwise reads once, few, many or a size class.

j_call,clone_size,d_call,v_call,cdr3_aa,cdr3_nt
TRBJ2-1,-,TRBD1,TRBV13,CASSLGSRDRLYNEQFF,TGTGCCAGCAGCTTAGGGTCCCGGGACAGACTCTACAATGAGCAGTTCTTC
TRBJ2-4,once,-,TRBV5-3,CARKERARRVLTKNIQYF,TGTGCCAGGAAGGAGCGGGCGAGACGGGTCCTAACCAAAAACATTCAGTACTTC
TRBJ2-2,few,-,TRBV6-2/TRBV6-3,CASSYSGPNTGELFF,TGTGCCAGCAGTTACTCCGGGCCAAACACCGGGGAGCTGTTTTTT
TRBJ1-5,-,TRBD1,TRBV9,CASSVGDRGHQPQHF,TGTGCCAGCAGCGTGGGGGACAGGGGACATCAGCCCCAGCATTTT
TRBJ2-1,-,-,TRBV19,CASTGGLSSYNEQFF,TGTGCCAGTACCGGGGGACTGAGCTCCTACAATGAGCAGTTCTTC
TRBJ1-3,-,-,TRBV14,CASSRGLYGNTIYF,TGTGCCAGCAGCCGAGGACTGTACGGAAACACCATATATTTT
TRBJ1-2,-,-,TRBV5-1,CASSLESDYYTF,TGCGCCAGCAGCTTGGAGTCCGATTACTACACCTTC
TRBJ2-1,-,-,TRBV10-3,CAISERGEGLNEQFF,TGTGCCATCAGTGAAAGGGGGGAGGGTCTGAATGAGCAGTTCTTC
TRBJ1-1,few,-,TRBV27,CASRPGTGGLKAFF,TGTGCCAGCAGGCCCGGGACGGGGGGCCTGAAAGCTTTCTTT
TRBJ1-6,-,-,TRBV28,CASSLGREVSPLHF,TGTGCCAGCAGTTTGGGCAGGGAAGTGTCACCCCTCCACTTT
TRBJ2-1,-,TRBD2,TRBV3-1/TRBV3-2,CASTSGGGNEQFF,TGTGCCTCGACTAGCGGGGGGGGAAATGAGCAGTTCTTC
TRBJ2-1,-,TRBD1,TRBV24-1,CATSDVPGQASYNEQFF,TGTGCCACCAGTGATGTGCCGGGACAGGCTTCCTACAATGAGCAGTTCTTC